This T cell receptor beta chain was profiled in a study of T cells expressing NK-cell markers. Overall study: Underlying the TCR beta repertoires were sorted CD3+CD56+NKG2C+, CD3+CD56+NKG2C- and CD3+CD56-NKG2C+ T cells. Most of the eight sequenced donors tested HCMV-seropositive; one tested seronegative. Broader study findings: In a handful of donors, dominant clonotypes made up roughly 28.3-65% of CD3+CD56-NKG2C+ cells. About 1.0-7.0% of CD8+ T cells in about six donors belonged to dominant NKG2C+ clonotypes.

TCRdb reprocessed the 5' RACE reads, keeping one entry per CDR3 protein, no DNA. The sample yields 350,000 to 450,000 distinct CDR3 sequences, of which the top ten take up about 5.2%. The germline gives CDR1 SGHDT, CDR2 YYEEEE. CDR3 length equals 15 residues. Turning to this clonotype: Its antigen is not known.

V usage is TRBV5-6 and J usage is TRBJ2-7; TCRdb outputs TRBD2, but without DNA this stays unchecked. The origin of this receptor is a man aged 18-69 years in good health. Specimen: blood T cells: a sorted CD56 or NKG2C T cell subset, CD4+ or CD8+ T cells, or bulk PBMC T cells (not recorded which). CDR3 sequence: CASSLGSTRLYEQYF.